A single T cell receptor (beta chain) is shown here with its context. This specimen belongs to a study of blood T cell repertoires in COVID-19. For the study at large: From the United States, Italy and Spain came samples of acute and convalescent COVID-19.

The data were produced by immunoSEQ multiplex PCR, yet TCRdb's version contains in-frame clones alone and is incomplete. Counted here are about 82,000 clones, roughly four fifths occurring once; the ten biggest clones make up under 7.5%. The TCR was taken from a man aged 50-60 years with active or convalescent COVID-19. The sequenced material came from peripheral blood.

In DNA form, the CDR3 reads TGTGCCAGCAGCTTCCTACGAGCTGAAGCTTTCTTT. This encodes CASSFLRAEAFF. The chain has TRBV11-2 and TRBJ1-1, with D hard to call. The germline V gene has CDR1 SGHAT and CDR2 FQNNGV. Trimming took off 3 bases at V and 6 bases at J, with 8 bases between the two ends. This CDR3 has 12 amino acids.